This TCR beta chain was observed in a study of blood T cell repertoires in COVID-19. Trimming removed 2 bases from V and 4 bases from J; junction bases left unmatched: 6. Per germline, CDR1 SGHRS and CDR2 YFSETQ. The CDR3 is 16 amino acids. As handled by the study authors: The authors estimated nucleated cell counts from reference gene primer amplification. Assay: immunoSEQ multiplex PCR; the TCRdb copy retains only in-frame clones and omits some. The DNA gave D and trimming, while V, J and clone size come from that table. Here the sample spans approximately 190,000 clones, 80% to 90% being singletons.

The J gene is TRBJ1-6, the V gene TRBV5-1, with TRBD1 matching over 7 bases. The source of this sequence is a woman between 65 and 79 years old with active or convalescent COVID-19. Sequencing was done on a sample of peripheral blood. CDR3 sequence: CASSLGGTEYNSPLHF. The CDR3 DNA sequence: TGCGCCAGCAGCTTAGGGGGGACAGAGTATAATTCACCCCTCCACTTT. The full variable domain, with the rest looked up from reference TRBV5-1 and TRBJ1-6, is KAGVTQTPRYLIKTRGQQVTLSCSPISGHRSVSWYQQTPGQGLQFLFEYFSETQRNKGNFPGRFSGRQFSNSRSEMNVSTLELGDSALYLCASSLGGTEYNSPLHFGNGTRLTVT.